The 22 T cell receptor beta chains presented below share a single source sample, sequenced in a study of blood T cell repertoires in COVID-19. The protocol was immunoSEQ multiplex PCR, while the TCRdb copy is restricted to in-frame clones and leaves out a portion. In the table there are around 130,000 clones, about 86% of which are singletons. The specimen was peripheral blood. Receptor source: a human donor in a cohort sampled during active COVID-19.

The chain combines TRBV6-6 with TRBJ1-1; 9 bases line up with TRBD1. CDR3 length equals 14 residues. Germline loops: CDR1 MNHNY, CDR2 SVGAGI (reference sequence). V was clipped by 4 bases and J by 7 bases; unmatched bases: 7. The CDR3 nucleotides are TGTGCCAGCAGTTCCCGGACAGGGGCAGGTGAAGCTTTCTTT. Protein sequence: CASSSRTGAGEAFF.

V is TRBV18 and J is TRBJ2-3; 7 bases agree with TRBD2. Germline CDR1 is KGHSH and CDR2 is LQKENI. The CDR3 spans 16 residues. J was trimmed by 1 base and V by 0 bases; bases with no gene match: 4. CDR3 sequence: CASSPPLRGGTDTQYF. The CDR3 nucleotides are TGTGCCAGCTCACCACCGTTACGGGGGGGCACAGATACGCAGTATTTT.

This clone was observed a single time. V and J are TRBV19 and TRBJ2-5; a weak D match, TRBD2 (6 bases). Germline V CDR1 and CDR2: LNHDA, SQIVND (reference sequence). CDR3 length: 13 amino acids. V was cut by 3 bases and J by 3 bases, with 8 bases left in between. CDR3: CASSIGGKETQYF. CDR3 in DNA: TGTGCCAGTAGTATTGGGGGGAAAGAGACCCAGTACTTC.

This CDR3 reads CASSVLTGDFQPQHF. Written as DNA, the CDR3 is TGTGCCAGCAGTGTGCTGACAGGGGATTTTCAGCCCCAGCATTTT. This sequence joins TRBV28 and TRBJ1-5; 8 positions match TRBD1. V dropped 5 bases and J dropped 6; count of bases not matched to a gene: 9. Germline-derived CDR1 and CDR2 are MDHEN and SYDVKM. There are 15 residues in the CDR3.

The CDR3 DNA reads TGTGCCAGCAGCCTTAGCGAGGCAGGGGCGACTGAAGCTTTCTTT. This sequence encodes CASSLSEAGATEAFF. This rearrangement joins TRBV6-5 to TRBJ1-1; D is possibly TRBD1 (6 bases). CDR1 MNHEY and CDR2 SVGAGI come from the germline V gene. V was cut by 6 bases and J by 5 bases, with 19 bases left in between. This CDR3 has 15 residues.

The genes are TRBV2 and TRBJ1-4; 9 bases agree with TRBD1. The CDR3 contains 17 residues. J lost 5 bases, V lost 4 bases, and 11 bases had no gene match. CDR1 is SNHLY, CDR2 FYNNEI, per germline. The CDR3 protein is CASSANIPGTGNEKLFF. Here the CDR3 DNA reads TGTGCCAGCAGTGCAAACATTCCCGGGACAGGGAATGAAAAACTGTTTTTT.

The chain employs TRBV18 and TRBJ2-7, with 7 nucleotides matching TRBD1. The germline CDR1 and CDR2 sequences are KGHSH and LQKENI. The V gene end was trimmed by 2 bases and the J gene end by 3 bases; junction bases not matched to a gene: 4. CDR3 length: 14 amino acids. The CDR3 nucleotides read TGTGCCAGCTCACCAATAGGACAGGTCTACGAGCAGTACTTC. This translates into CASSPIGQVYEQYF.

The chain couples TRBV6-4 to TRBJ1-1; D not certain. V lost 7 bases and J 3 bases, leaving 15 bases between the germline ends. The CDR3 extends over 14 amino acids. Germline values: CDR1 MRHNA, CDR2 SNTAGT. The CDR3 DNA sequence: TGTGCCAGCAAGAGTAGACTCTGGGACACTGAAGCTTTCTTT. Translation gives CASKSRLWDTEAFF.

The V call is TRBV5-6, the J call TRBJ1-6; D remains unclear. The germline V gene encodes CDR1 SGHDT and CDR2 YYEEEE. The CDR3 is 15 residues long. V was pared by 5 bases and J by 3 bases, with 12 bases between. The CDR3 DNA reads as TGTGCCAGCAGTCCTTCCCGGGTCTATAATTCACCCCTCCACTTT. Amino acid sequence: CASSPSRVYNSPLHF.

This sequence joins TRBV5-1 and TRBJ2-6; D is unresolved. CDR3 length: 15 amino acids. Germline-derived CDR1 and CDR2 are SGHRS and YFSETQ. V was pared by 2 bases and J by 6 bases, with 12 bases between. CDR3 sequence reads: CASSFTSGEANVLTF. The CDR3 DNA reads as TGCGCCAGCAGCTTTACCTCCGGAGAGGCCAACGTCCTGACTTTC.

The chain combines TRBV9 with TRBJ1-3; no clear D. Trimming removed 3 bases at V and 1 base at J, with 8 bases between. From germline, CDR1 is SGDLS and CDR2 YYNGEE. The CDR3 extends over 14 amino acids. CDR3 loop: CASSAQLSGNTIYF. CDR3 nucleotide sequence: TGTGCCAGCAGCGCCCAACTTTCTGGAAACACCATATATTTT. The full variable domain, in which reference TRBV9 and TRBJ1-3 provide the parts outside the CDR3, is DSGVTQTPKHLITATGQRVTLRCSPRSGDLSVYWYQQSLDQGLQFLIQYYNGEERAKGNILERFSAQQFPDLHSELNLSSLELGDSALYFCASSAQLSGNTIYFGEGSWLTVV.

The chain links TRBV7-6 to TRBJ1-6; D is uncertain. V gave up 8 bases and J gave up 7 bases, with 15 bases separating them. Germline assignment: CDR1 SGHVS and CDR2 FNYEAQ. The CDR3 contains 14 residues. The CDR3 protein is CASRKAPTNSPLHF. The CDR3 DNA reads TGTGCCAGCCGAAAGGCCCCGACAAATTCACCCCTCCACTTT.

The chain has TRBV10-3 and TRBJ2-7; 8 bases align to TRBD1. The V segment lost 6 bases and the J segment 2 bases; nucleotides outside the gene matches: 6. Germline CDR1 and CDR2: ENHRY and SYGVKD. This CDR3 comprises 14 residues. The CDR3 nucleotides read TGTGCCATCAGCCCGACAGGGGTAACCTACGAGCAGTACTTC. Its protein product is CAISPTGVTYEQYF.

The V gene is TRBV27, the J gene TRBJ2-3, with D unresolved. Between the trimmed V and J ends, which lost 6 bases and 1 base, there was a span of 8 bases. CDR3 length: 13 amino acids. Per germline, CDR1 MNHEY and CDR2 SMNVEV (reference sequence). The CDR3 nucleotides are TGTGCCAGCAGCCCCCTCGGCACAGATACGCAGTATTTT. Translated: CASSPLGTDTQYF.

V is TRBV28 and J is TRBJ2-7, with TRBD1 identical over 7 bases. Trimming at V came to 6 bases and at J to 4 bases, leaving 12 bases not matched to a gene. This CDR3 has 15 residues. Germline CDR1 MDHEN, CDR2 SYDVKM. The CDR3 spells CASRRQGSSGYEQYF. The CDR3 nucleotides are TGTGCCAGCAGACGACAGGGAAGCTCAGGGTACGAGCAGTACTTC.

The chain carries TRBV5-6 and TRBJ2-7, with 7 bases lining up with TRBD1. Germline CDR1 and CDR2: SGHDT and YYEEEE. The CDR3 has 15 amino acids. V lost 0 bases and J lost 4; bases outside the gene matches: 7. The CDR3 DNA follows: TGTGCCAGCAGCTTGGTAACAGGGGAAAGGTACGAGCAGTACTTC. It encodes CASSLVTGERYEQYF.

CDR3 DNA sequence: TGTGCCAGCAGTTACCACACAGGTACCCAAGAGACCCAGTACTTC. The encoded protein is CASSYHTGTQETQYF. The chain employs TRBV6-5 and TRBJ2-5; D perhaps matches TRBD1 (5 bases). Between the trimmed V and J ends, which lost 2 bases and 1 base, there was a span of 11 bases. Germline CDR1 and CDR2: MNHEY and SVGAGI. The length of the CDR3 is 15 residues.

This clone was counted a single time. This chain links TRBV16 with TRBJ2-1; TRBD1 aligns across 10 bases. J gave up 8 bases and V 2 bases, and 12 bases lay outside the gene matches. The CDR3 length is 17 residues. Germline V gene lookup returns CDR1 KGHSY and CDR2 FQNENV. CDR3 nucleotides: TGTGCCAGCAGCCAACTTACGTGGGACAGGGGTTCTTATGAGCAGTTCTTC. This gives the protein CASSQLTWDRGSYEQFF. The entire variable domain, with the rest obtained from reference TRBV16 and TRBJ2-1, is as follows: GEEVAQTPKHLVRGEGQKAKLYCAPIKGHSYVFWYQQVLKNEFKFLISFQNENVFDETGMPKERFSAKCLPNSPCSLEIQATKLEDSAVYFCASSQLTWDRGSYEQFFGPGTRLTVL.

J is TRBJ1-2 and V is TRBV3-1 (or the pseudogene TRBV3-2), with a possible D match to TRBD1 (6 bases). Trimming took off 5 bases at V and 3 bases at J, with 13 bases between the two ends. The CDR3 covers 14 residues. Germline CDR1 LGHDT, CDR2 YNNKEL (reference sequence). CDR3 sequence: CASSRGGPDYGYTF. The CDR3 DNA follows: TGTGCCAGCAGCAGGGGGGGGCCTGACTATGGCTACACCTTC.

V is TRBV5-1 and J is TRBJ2-5, with 7 bases lining up with TRBD2. Germline values: CDR1 SGHRS, CDR2 YFSETQ. This CDR3 is 14 amino acids long. The trim removed 3 bases at V and 4 bases at J, leaving 6 bases unmatched. This CDR3 reads CASSWTGGRETQYF. The CDR3 DNA follows: TGCGCCAGCAGCTGGACGGGGGGAAGAGAGACCCAGTACTTC.

The genes are TRBV11-2 and TRBJ2-3, with 8 bases identical to TRBD2. This CDR3 is built from 15 residues. Per the germline V gene, CDR1 is SGHAT and CDR2 is FQNNGV. The ends lost 4 bases at V and 1 base at J; junction bases unmatched: 4. CDR3 nucleotides: TGTGCCAGCAGCTCGACAGCGGGGGGCACAGATACGCAGTATTTT. Amino acid sequence: CASSSTAGGTDTQYF.

The CDR3 sequence: CASSPAGGLAKNIQYF. In nucleotides, the CDR3 is TGTGCCAGCAGCCCGGCCGGGGGTCTAGCCAAAAACATTCAGTACTTC. The chain carries TRBV7-9 and TRBJ2-4; tentatively, D is TRBD2 (6 bases). Germline lookup yields CDR1 SEHNR and CDR2 FQNEAQ (reference sequence). The ends were cut back, 5 bases at V and 0 bases at J, with 14 bases in the middle. The CDR3 extends over 16 amino acids.